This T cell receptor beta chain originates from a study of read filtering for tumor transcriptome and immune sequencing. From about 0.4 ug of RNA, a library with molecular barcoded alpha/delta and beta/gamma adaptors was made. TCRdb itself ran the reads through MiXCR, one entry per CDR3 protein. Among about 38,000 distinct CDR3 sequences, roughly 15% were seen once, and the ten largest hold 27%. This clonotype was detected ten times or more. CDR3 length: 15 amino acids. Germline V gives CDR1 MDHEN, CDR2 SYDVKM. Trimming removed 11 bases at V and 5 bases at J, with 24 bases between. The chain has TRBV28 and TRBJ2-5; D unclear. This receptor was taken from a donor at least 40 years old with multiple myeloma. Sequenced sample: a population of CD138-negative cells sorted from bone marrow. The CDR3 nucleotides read TGTGCCTCAGCAGTGTCCGGACCCAGCAGGGAGACCCAGTACTTC. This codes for CASAVSGPSRETQYF.